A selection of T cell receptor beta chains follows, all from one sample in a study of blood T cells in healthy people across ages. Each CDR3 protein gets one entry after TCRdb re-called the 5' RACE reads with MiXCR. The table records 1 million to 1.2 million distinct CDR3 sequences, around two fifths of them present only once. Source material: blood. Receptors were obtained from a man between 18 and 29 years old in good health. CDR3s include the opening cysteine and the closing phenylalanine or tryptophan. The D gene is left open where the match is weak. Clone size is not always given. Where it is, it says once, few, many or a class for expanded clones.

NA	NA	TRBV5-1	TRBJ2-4	CASSSGGRYGQYF	TGCGCCAGCAGCTCTGGAGGGAGATACGGGCAGTACTTC
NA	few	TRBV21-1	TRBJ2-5	CASSKGRGLQETQYF	TGTGCCAGCAGCAAAGGGAGGGGACTACAAGAGACCCAGTACTTC
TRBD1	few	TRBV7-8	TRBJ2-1	CASSLAGQGDNEQFF	TGTGCCAGCAGCTTAGCGGGACAGGGGGACAATGAGCAGTTCTTC
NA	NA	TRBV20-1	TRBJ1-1	CSARTSGTEAFF	TGCAGTGCTAGAACTTCCGGCACTGAAGCTTTCTTT
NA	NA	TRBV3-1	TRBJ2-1	CASSPLGTGRDYEQFF	TGTGCCAGCAGCCCACTTGGGACTGGGCGGGACTATGAGCAGTTCTTC
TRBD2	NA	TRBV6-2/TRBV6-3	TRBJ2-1	CASRPTGGIYNEQFF	TGTGCCAGCAGGCCAACGGGGGGGATCTACAATGAGCAGTTCTTC
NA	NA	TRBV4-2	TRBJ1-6	CASSQEYVWDSSYNSPLHF	TGTGCCAGCAGCCAAGAGTACGTTTGGGATAGCTCCTATAATTCACCCCTCCACTTT
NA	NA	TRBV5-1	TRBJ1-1	CASSWAGEGNTEAFF	TGCGCCAGCAGCTGGGCGGGGGAGGGAAACACTGAAGCTTTCTTT
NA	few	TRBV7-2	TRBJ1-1	CASDFREGYEAFF	TGTGCCAGCGACTTCCGGGAGGGATATGAAGCTTTCTTT
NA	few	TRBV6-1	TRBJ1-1	CASSERGGTEAFF	TGTGCCAGCAGTGAACGGGGCGGCACTGAAGCTTTCTTT
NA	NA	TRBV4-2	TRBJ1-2	CASSQDFEGRDSYTF	TGTGCCAGCAGCCAAGATTTCGAGGGGCGGGATAGCTACACCTTC
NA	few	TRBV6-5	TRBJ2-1	CASTPDGHSYNEQFF	TGTGCCAGCACCCCCGACGGACATTCCTACAATGAGCAGTTCTTC
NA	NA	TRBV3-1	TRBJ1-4	CASSPSTDHNEKLFF	TGTGCCAGCAGCCCGTCGACAGATCATAATGAAAAACTGTTTTTT
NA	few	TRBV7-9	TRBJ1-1	CASSLGVGAPSGTEAFF	TGTGCCAGCAGCTTAGGTGTGGGCGCTCCCTCTGGGACTGAAGCTTTCTTT
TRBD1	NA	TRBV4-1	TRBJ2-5	CASSQDRGTGVAETQYF	TGCGCCAGCAGCCAAGATCGGGGGACAGGGGTTGCAGAGACCCAGTACTTC
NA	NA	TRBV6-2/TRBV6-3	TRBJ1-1	CASSQIRTGLNTEAFF	TGTGCCAGCAGTCAGATTCGGACGGGCTTGAACACTGAAGCTTTCTTT
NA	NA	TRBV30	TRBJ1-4	CAWAPGSKNEKLFF	TGTGCCTGGGCCCCCGGGAGTAAAAATGAAAAACTGTTTTTT
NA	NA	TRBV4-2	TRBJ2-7	CAGSQGESYEQYF	TGTGCCGGCAGCCAAGGAGAGTCCTACGAGCAGTACTTC
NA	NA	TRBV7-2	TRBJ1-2	CASSVETIYGYTF	TGTGCCAGCAGCGTAGAGACTATTTATGGCTACACCTTC
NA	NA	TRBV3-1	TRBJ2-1	CASSQRGANEQFF	TGTGCCAGCAGCCAACGGGGGGCGAATGAGCAGTTCTTC
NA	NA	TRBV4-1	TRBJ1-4	CASSQRVQAYNEKLFF	TGCGCCAGCAGCCAAAGAGTTCAGGCTTATAATGAAAAACTGTTTTTT
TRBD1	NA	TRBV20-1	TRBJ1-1	CSATYRGIYTEAFF	TGCAGTGCTACTTACAGGGGAATCTACACTGAAGCTTTCTTT
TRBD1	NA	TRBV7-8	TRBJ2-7	CASSAQGRSYEQYF	TGTGCCAGCAGCGCACAGGGGAGATCCTACGAGCAGTACTTC
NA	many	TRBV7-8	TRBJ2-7	CASSLGQGLYEQYF	TGTGCCAGCAGCTTAGGGCAGGGTCTCTACGAGCAGTACTTC
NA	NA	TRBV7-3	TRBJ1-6	CASSHLYGGPLTGSPLHF	TGTGCCAGCAGCCACCTGTATGGGGGGCCCCTTACCGGTTCACCCCTCCACTTT
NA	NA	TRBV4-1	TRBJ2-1	CASSPLTMGAGNEQFF	TGCGCCAGCAGCCCACTCACTATGGGGGCCGGGAATGAGCAGTTCTTC
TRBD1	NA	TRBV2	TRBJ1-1	CASTMRQGAMNTEAFF	TGTGCCAGCACTATGCGACAGGGCGCTATGAACACTGAAGCTTTCTTT
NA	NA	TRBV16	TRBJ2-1	CASSPTPQTHIVEGQFF	TGTGCCAGCAGCCCGACACCACAAACTCATATCGTAGAGGGGCAGTTCTTC
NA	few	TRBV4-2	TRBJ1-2	CASSQDGGGMIYGYTF	TGTGCCAGCAGCCAAGATGGGGGGGGCATGATCTATGGCTACACCTTC
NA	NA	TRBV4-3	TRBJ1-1	CASSQAGVDGTEAFF	TGCGCCAGCAGCCAAGCCGGGGTGGACGGCACTGAAGCTTTCTTT
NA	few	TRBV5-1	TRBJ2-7	CASSPATGEYEQYF	TGCGCCAGCAGCCCGGCGACAGGAGAATACGAGCAGTACTTC
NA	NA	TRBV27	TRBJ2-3	CASSVLFDRSSTDTQYF	TGTGCCAGCAGTGTCCTCTTCGACAGATCTAGCACAGATACGCAGTATTTT
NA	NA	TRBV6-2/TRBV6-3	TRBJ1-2	CASQSAPVGPTNYGYTF	TGTGCCAGCCAATCGGCCCCCGTCGGGCCAACCAACTATGGCTACACCTTC
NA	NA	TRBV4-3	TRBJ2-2	CASSQEGGEMSGELFF	TGCGCCAGCAGCCAAGAGGGCGGGGAGATGTCCGGGGAGCTGTTTTTT
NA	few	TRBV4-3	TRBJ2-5	CASSQDSRGRETQYF	TGCGCCAGCAGCCAAGATTCGAGGGGGAGAGAGACCCAGTACTTC
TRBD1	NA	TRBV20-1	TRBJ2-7	CSAGRDRVNEQYF	TGCAGTGCCGGCCGGGACAGGGTCAACGAGCAGTACTTC
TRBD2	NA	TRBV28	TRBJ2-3	CASKAGGLDTRYF	TGTGCCAGCAAAGCGGGGGGGCTAGATACGCGGTATTTT
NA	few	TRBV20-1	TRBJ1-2	CSVNPGATLSLWGYTF	TGCAGTGTCAATCCGGGGGCCACACTCTCGCTATGGGGCTACACCTTC
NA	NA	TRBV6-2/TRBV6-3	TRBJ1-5	CASSYSAGYDQPQHF	TGTGCCAGCAGTTACTCGGCAGGGTATGATCAGCCCCAGCATTTT
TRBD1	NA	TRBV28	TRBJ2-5	CASSLGTGANEQYF	TGTGCCAGCAGTTTAGGGACAGGGGCTAATGAGCAGTACTTC
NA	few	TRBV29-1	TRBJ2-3	CSVGRGAGAGDTQYF	TGCAGCGTTGGACGTGGGGCAGGGGCTGGAGATACGCAGTATTTT
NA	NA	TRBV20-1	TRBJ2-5	CSAPARQVQETQYF	TGCAGTGCTCCCGCCCGGCAGGTCCAAGAGACCCAGTACTTC
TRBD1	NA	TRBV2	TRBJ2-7	CASRPDTGQGYEQYF	TGTGCCAGCCGACCAGATACGGGACAGGGCTACGAGCAGTACTTC
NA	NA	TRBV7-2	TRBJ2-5	CASSPRASGETQYF	TGTGCCAGCAGCCCTCGGGCGAGCGGAGAGACCCAGTACTTC
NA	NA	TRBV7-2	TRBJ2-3	CAGTQDGSTDTQYF	TGTGCCGGCACCCAAGACGGGAGCACAGATACGCAGTATTTT
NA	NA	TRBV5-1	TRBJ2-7	CASSPGQSSYEQYF	TGCGCCAGCAGCCCGGGCCAGAGCTCCTACGAGCAGTACTTC
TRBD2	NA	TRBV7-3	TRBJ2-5	CASSFQRGGLETQYF	TGTGCCAGCAGCTTCCAGCGGGGGGGCCTCGAGACCCAGTACTTC
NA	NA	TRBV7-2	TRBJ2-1	CASSPRAWEQFF	TGTGCCAGCAGCCCCCGGGCTTGGGAGCAGTTCTTC
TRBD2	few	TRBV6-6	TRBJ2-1	CASTTTSGGYNEQFF	TGTGCCAGCACCACGACTAGCGGGGGGTATAATGAGCAGTTCTTC
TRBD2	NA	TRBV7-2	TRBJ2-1	CASSTSGPGSNEQFF	TGTGCCAGCAGCACTAGCGGCCCCGGATCAAATGAGCAGTTCTTC
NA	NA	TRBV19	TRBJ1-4	CASSPGGYNEKLFF	TGTGCCAGTAGTCCCGGGGGCTATAATGAAAAACTGTTTTTT
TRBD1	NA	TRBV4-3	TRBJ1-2	CASSQDWTGFGYTF	TGCGCCAGCAGCCAGGACTGGACAGGGTTTGGCTACACCTTC
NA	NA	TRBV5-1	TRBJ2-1	CASSFSDDNEQFF	TGCGCCAGCAGCTTCTCAGACGACAATGAGCAGTTCTTC